These 23 T cell receptor beta chains originate from one sample sequenced in a study of control samples from healthy donors and cancer patients. The data were produced by immunoSEQ multiplex PCR, yet TCRdb's version contains in-frame clones alone and is incomplete. The sample has under 150,000 clones, roughly 91% seen once; the top ten hold under 9%. The sequenced material came from PBMCs. Receptors originate from a man aged 45-60 years with head and neck cancer.

The V and J genes are TRBV7-9 and TRBJ2-3; a possible D gene is TRBD1 (6 bases). The CDR3 runs to 16 residues. Germline loops: CDR1 SEHNR, CDR2 FQNEAQ (reference sequence). Between the trimmed V and J ends, which lost 5 bases and 4 bases, there was a span of 19 bases. The CDR3 here is CASSPHPGTTADTQYF. The DNA of the CDR3 is TGTGCCAGCAGCCCTCATCCGGGGACAACGGCAGATACGCAGTATTTT.

The J gene is TRBJ1-2, the V gene TRBV10-2; TRBD1 agrees at 9 bases. CDR3 size: 15 residues. V shed 1 base and J 5 bases; nucleotides not matched to a gene: 5. The germline V gene encodes CDR1 WSHSY and CDR2 SAAADI. This chain's CDR3 is CASSELTGGLYGYTF. In DNA form, the CDR3 reads TGCGCCAGCAGTGAGTTGACAGGGGGATTATATGGCTACACCTTC.

The chain combines TRBV21-1 with TRBJ2-1; the table's TRBD2 call for D was not verified on the DNA. TRBV21-1 is labeled a pseudogene. There are 19 residues in the CDR3. CDR3 in amino acids: CASSKGVGRTSGVRGEQFF. The CDR3 DNA follows: TGTGCCAGCAGCAAAGGAGTTGGGCGTACTAGCGGGGTTAGGGGGGAGCAGTTCTTC.

The chain couples TRBV28 to TRBJ2-3; 8 bases align to TRBD2. V trimming: 3 bases; J trimming: 5 bases; junction bases outside the gene matches: 10. The CDR3 covers 16 residues. Germline CDR1 MDHEN, CDR2 SYDVKM. The CDR3 sequence: CASSFLSGTQGDTQYF. Written as DNA, the CDR3 is TGTGCCAGCAGTTTCCTTAGCGGGACCCAAGGAGATACGCAGTATTTT.

The chain is built from TRBV2 and TRBJ2-7; possible D gene TRBD2, 6 bases. This CDR3 has 13 amino acids. Germline lookup yields CDR1 SNHLY and CDR2 FYNNEI. V lost 6 bases and J 1 base, leaving 10 bases between the germline ends. This CDR3 is CASRGLGSYEQYF. CDR3 nucleotide sequence: TGTGCCAGCAGGGGACTCGGATCCTACGAGCAGTACTTC.

This sequence joins TRBV2 and TRBJ2-6; tentatively, D is TRBD1 (5 bases). Germline CDR1 is SNHLY and CDR2 is FYNNEI. V lost 4 bases to trimming and J lost 1 base, with 14 bases between them. The CDR3 totals 17 residues. CDR3 nucleotides: TGTGCCAGCAGTGGGGCAGGGCCTATATCTGGGGCCAACGTCCTGACTTTC. It is translated as CASSGAGPISGANVLTF.

V is TRBV12-3 or TRBV12-4 and J is TRBJ1-5; D ambiguous. CDR3 length: 12 residues. V lost 1 base to trimming and J lost 4 bases, with 2 bases between them. This CDR3 is CASSLGNQPQHF. The CDR3 region has the DNA TGTGCCAGCAGTTTAGGGAATCAGCCCCAGCATTTT.

The rearrangement joins TRBV7-9 to TRBJ2-3; TRBD2 aligns across 14 bases. The CDR3 is 18 residues long. Per the germline V gene, CDR1 is SEHNR and CDR2 is FQNEAQ (reference sequence). V was clipped by 3 bases and J by 2 bases; unmatched bases: 7. The chain's CDR3 is CASSFPGTSGGNTDTQYF. CDR3 nucleotides: TGTGCCAGCAGCTTCCCCGGGACTAGCGGGGGTAACACAGATACGCAGTATTTT.

CDR3 amino acids: CASSLGGANEKLFF. CDR3 DNA sequence: TGCGCCAGCAGCTTGGGGGGAGCTAATGAAAAACTGTTTTTT. The chain carries TRBV5-1 and TRBJ1-4; no firm D call. Trimming shortened V by 0 bases and J by 3 bases, and 6 bases separated the two germline ends. The CDR3 spans 14 residues. Germline lookup yields CDR1 SGHRS and CDR2 YFSETQ. The full variable domain, rest sourced from reference TRBV5-1 and TRBJ1-4, is KAGVTQTPRYLIKTRGQQVTLSCSPISGHRSVSWYQQTPGQGLQFLFEYFSETQRNKGNFPGRFSGRQFSNSRSEMNVSTLELGDSALYLCASSLGGANEKLFFGSGTQLSVL.

In regard to this clone: This sample includes further DNA sequences coding for the same CDR3. The J gene is TRBJ2-7, the V gene TRBV3-1 (or the pseudogene TRBV3-2); D is unclear. The CDR3 extends over 12 amino acids. Germline CDR1 and CDR2: LGHDT and YNNKEL (reference sequence). The V end lost 1 base, the J end lost 6 bases, and 7 bases lay between the germline ends. The CDR3 loop reads CASSQALGEQYF. CDR3 in DNA: TGTGCCAGCAGCCAAGCCCTGGGCGAGCAGTACTTC.

This clone was detected only once. The J gene is TRBJ2-3, the V gene TRBV19, with 7 bases identical to TRBD2. In germline, CDR1 is LNHDA, CDR2 SQIVND (reference sequence). This CDR3 has 14 residues. The trim removed 8 bases at V and 2 bases at J, leaving 7 bases unmatched. The CDR3 protein is CASWGAGYTDTQYF. CDR3 sequence (DNA): TGTGCCAGTTGGGGAGCGGGATACACAGATACGCAGTATTTT.

The gene calls are TRBV28 and TRBJ2-5; the match to TRBD1 covers 7 bases. In germline, CDR1 is MDHEN, CDR2 SYDVKM. The CDR3 spans 14 residues. J lost 5 bases, V lost 4 bases, and 7 bases had no gene match. The CDR3 reads CASSSFRGLETQYF. The CDR3 coding sequence is TGTGCCAGCAGTTCCTTTAGGGGGCTGGAGACCCAGTACTTC.

The rearrangement joins TRBV24-1 to TRBJ2-3; 7 nucleotides align to TRBD2. The CDR3 length is 15 residues. V was pared by 5 bases and J by 6 bases, with 10 bases of the junction left unmatched. CDR1 and CDR2 (germline): KGHDR, SFDVKD. The CDR3 loop is CATSGGLVGGDTQYF. CDR3 nucleotide sequence: TGTGCCACCAGTGGTGGACTAGTGGGGGGGGATACGCAGTATTTT.

The rearrangement uses TRBV6-2 or TRBV6-3 and TRBJ1-5; 7 nucleotides agree with TRBD1. V gave up 2 bases and J gave up 5 bases; unmatched junction bases: 0. Germline V CDR1 and CDR2: MNHEY, SVGEGT. The CDR3 is 13 residues long. As DNA, the CDR3 is TGTGCCAGCAGTTACGGGACAGATCAGCCCCAGCATTTT. Translated: CASSYGTDQPQHF.

The CDR3 bases are TGTGCCAGCAGTTTATCGGGAATGGTCGCTGAAGCTTTCTTT. Its protein product is CASSLSGMVAEAFF. This chain joins TRBV28 and TRBJ1-1; D gene uncertain. The CDR3 sequence is 14 residues long. The V gene lost 1 base and the J gene lost 6 bases, with 12 bases spanning the gap. Germline CDR1 is MDHEN and CDR2 is SYDVKM.

The J gene is TRBJ2-1, the V gene TRBV24-1; 9 bases match TRBD2. V lost 6 bases, J lost 8 bases, and 10 bases stayed unmatched. The CDR3 runs to 15 residues. CDR1 and CDR2 (germline): KGHDR, SFDVKD. CDR3 sequence: CATSPLASGIDEQFF. The CDR3 DNA follows: TGTGCCACCAGTCCCCTTGCTAGCGGGATAGATGAGCAGTTCTTC.

The CDR3 reads CASSEGSSYNSPLHF. CDR3 bases: TGTGCCAGTAGTGAGGGGAGCTCCTATAATTCACCCCTCCACTTT. The genes are TRBV19 and TRBJ1-6; D might be TRBD1 (5 bases). Germline-derived CDR1 and CDR2 are LNHDA and SQIVND (reference sequence). CDR3 length: 15 residues. The ends were cut back, 5 bases at V and 0 bases at J, with 8 bases in the middle.

This chain connects TRBV9 to TRBJ2-2; D possibly corresponds to TRBD1 (5 bases). The CDR3 is made up of 16 amino acids. CDR1 and CDR2 from the germline V gene are SGDLS and YYNGEE. Trimming took 0 bases from V and 0 from J, leaving 9 bases between them. The DNA of the CDR3 is TGTGCCAGCAGCGTAGCAGGGCAAGCGAACACCGGGGAGCTGTTTTTT. Translated, it gives CASSVAGQANTGELFF.

This clone was observed a single time. The rearrangement joins TRBV7-2 to TRBJ2-7, with D unclear. The V end lost 4 bases, the J end lost 0 bases, and 16 bases lay between the germline ends. There are 16 residues in the CDR3. Germline assignment: CDR1 SGHTA and CDR2 FQGNSA. CDR3 in amino acids: CASSYLPVGLSYEQYF. CDR3 sequence (DNA): TGTGCCAGCAGCTACCTGCCGGTGGGCCTCTCCTACGAGCAGTACTTC.

The chain has TRBV5-6 and TRBJ2-7, with D unclear. Germline V gene sequence: CDR1 SGHDT, CDR2 YYEEEE. This CDR3 has 15 amino acids. The V gene lost 4 bases and the J gene lost 1 base, with 15 bases spanning the gap. The CDR3 loop is CASSPLTRPSYEQYF. CDR3 coding DNA: TGTGCCAGCAGCCCCTTAACGCGACCATCCTACGAGCAGTACTTC.

The chain combines TRBV5-1 with TRBJ1-1; D call uncertain. V was clipped by 0 bases and J by 5 bases, with 8 bases between them. The CDR3 is made up of 13 amino acids. In germline, CDR1 is SGHRS, CDR2 YFSETQ. CDR3 nucleotides: TGCGCCAGCAGCTTGGTGGGCAGTACTGAAGCTTTCTTT. It translates to CASSLVGSTEAFF.

The gene calls are TRBV15 and TRBJ2-6, with D possibly matching TRBD2 (5 bases). V lost 1 base and J lost 0, with 7 bases in between. CDR3 size: 16 residues. Germline V gene data show CDR1 as LNHNV and CDR2 as YYDKDF (reference sequence). The CDR3 nucleotides read TGTGCCACCAGCAGAGGAGGGAGCTCTGGGGCCAACGTCCTGACTTTC. This codes for CATSRGGSSGANVLTF.

This chain links TRBV7-9 with TRBJ2-1; D possibly uses TRBD1 or TRBD2 (6 bases each). The CDR3 consists of 14 residues. Germline CDR1 is SEHNR and CDR2 is FQNEAQ (reference sequence). Trimming removed 2 bases at V and 4 bases at J, with 9 bases between. The chain's CDR3 is CASSLLGGYNEQFF. The CDR3 coding sequence is TGTGCCAGCAGCTTACTAGGGGGGTACAATGAGCAGTTCTTC.